In this sample, the clone carrying this T cell receptor beta chain is medium-sized. The antigen remains unidentified. This entry is derived from a study of OX40 agonist ivuxolimab in advanced cancers. Study-wide results and caveats: Expanded clones belonging to CD8+ T cells outnumbered, on average, those of CD4+.

Libraries were prepared by immunoSEQ multiplex PCR; TCRdb keeps only in-frame clonotypes and omits some of them. The sample contains some 50,000 clones, 83% of which appear only once. Germline V gives CDR1 LNHDA, CDR2 SQIVND (reference sequence). V dropped 7 bases and J dropped 6 bases, with 15 bases sitting between them. The CDR3 totals 13 residues. The rearrangement links TRBV19 to TRBJ1-1; D uncertain. The receptor comes from an adult with an advanced solid tumor such as melanoma, head and neck, liver or kidney cancer. The material sequenced was CD4+ or CD8+ T cells sorted from blood, taken in a trial of the OX40 agonist ivuxolimab. The CDR3 loop reads CASIREGGSEAFF. CDR3 coding DNA: TGTGCCAGTATCCGGGAAGGAGGCTCTGAAGCTTTCTTT.